This TCR beta chain was captured by sequencing in a study of identical twins. This clonotype occurred a few times. Its antigen is not known. Study results and limitations: Beta out-of-frame sequences showed weaker excess sharing between twins. High-abundance cord blood beta clonotypes had fewer insertions; memory repertoires showed none. Zero-insertion analyses could be partly confounded by invariant MAIT and iNKT cells. Twin-shared out-of-frame alpha sequences showed excess low generation probability.

Trimming cost V 8 bases and J 5 bases, with 14 bases left between them. Germline lookup yields CDR1 KGHDR and CDR2 SFDVKD. This CDR3 contains 13 residues. TCRdb passed the 5' RACE reads through MiXCR, listing each CDR3 protein once. The data contain approximately 630,000 distinct CDR3 sequences, under 8.5% of them singletons. These data were also reused for a study on yellow fever vaccine responses in identical twins.

Sequencing used PBMCs. The clonotype was recovered from a woman aged 18 to 35 in good health. This chain uses TRBV24-1 with TRBJ2-5, with D possibly being TRBD1 or TRBD2 (5 bases each). CDR3 DNA sequence: TGTGCCACCATCCTTAGGGGACCCGAGACCCAGTACTTC. Its protein product is CATILRGPETQYF.